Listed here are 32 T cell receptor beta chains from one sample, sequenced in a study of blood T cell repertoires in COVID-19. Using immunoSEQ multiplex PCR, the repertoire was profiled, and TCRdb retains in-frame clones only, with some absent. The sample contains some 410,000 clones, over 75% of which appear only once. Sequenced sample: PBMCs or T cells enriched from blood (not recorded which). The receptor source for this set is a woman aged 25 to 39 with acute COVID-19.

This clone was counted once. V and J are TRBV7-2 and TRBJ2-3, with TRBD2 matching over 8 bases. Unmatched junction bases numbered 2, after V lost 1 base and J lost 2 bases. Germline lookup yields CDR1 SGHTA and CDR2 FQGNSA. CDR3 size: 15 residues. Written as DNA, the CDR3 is TGTGCCAGCAGCTTAGAAGCGGGGGACACAGATACGCAGTATTTT. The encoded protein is CASSLEAGDTDTQYF.

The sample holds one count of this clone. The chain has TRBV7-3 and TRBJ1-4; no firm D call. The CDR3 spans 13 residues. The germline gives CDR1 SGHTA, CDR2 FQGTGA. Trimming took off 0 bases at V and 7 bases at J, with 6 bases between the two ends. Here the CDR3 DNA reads TGTGCCAGCAGCTTAACTGCGCGTGAAAAACTGTTTTTT. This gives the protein CASSLTAREKLFF. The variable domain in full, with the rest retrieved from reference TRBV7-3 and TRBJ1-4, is GAGVSQTPSNKVTEKGKYVELRCDPISGHTALYWYRQSLGQGPEFLIYFQGTGAADDSGLPNDRFFAVRPEGSVSTLKIQRTERGDSAVYLCASSLTAREKLFFGSGTQLSVL.

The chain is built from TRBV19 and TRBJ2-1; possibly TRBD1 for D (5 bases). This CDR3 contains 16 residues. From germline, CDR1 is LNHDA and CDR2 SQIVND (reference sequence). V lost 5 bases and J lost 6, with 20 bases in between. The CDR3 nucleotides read TGTGCCAGTAGTCCGAACCTGGGGCTAGTAAGCAATGAGCAGTTCTTC. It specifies CASSPNLGLVSNEQFF.

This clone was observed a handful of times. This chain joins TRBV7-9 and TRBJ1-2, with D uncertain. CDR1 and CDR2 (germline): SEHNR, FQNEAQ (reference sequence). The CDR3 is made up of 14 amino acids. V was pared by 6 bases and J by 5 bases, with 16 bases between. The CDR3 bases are TGTGCCAGCAGTCTCGATGTGGTGAGGTATGGCTACACCTTC. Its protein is CASSLDVVRYGYTF.

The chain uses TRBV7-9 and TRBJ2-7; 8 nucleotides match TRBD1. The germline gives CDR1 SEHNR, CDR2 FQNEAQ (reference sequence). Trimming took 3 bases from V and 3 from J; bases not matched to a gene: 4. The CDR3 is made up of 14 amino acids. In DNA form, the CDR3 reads TGTGCCAGCAGCTTGGGACAGGCCCTCTACGAGCAGTACTTC. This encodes CASSLGQALYEQYF.

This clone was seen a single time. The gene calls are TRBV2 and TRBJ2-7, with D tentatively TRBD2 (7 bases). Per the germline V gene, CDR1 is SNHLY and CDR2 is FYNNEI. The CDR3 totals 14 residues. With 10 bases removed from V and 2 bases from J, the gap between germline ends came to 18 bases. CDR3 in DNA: TGTGCCACAACACTAAGGGGGGGGGCCTACGAGCAGTACTTC. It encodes CATTLRGGAYEQYF.

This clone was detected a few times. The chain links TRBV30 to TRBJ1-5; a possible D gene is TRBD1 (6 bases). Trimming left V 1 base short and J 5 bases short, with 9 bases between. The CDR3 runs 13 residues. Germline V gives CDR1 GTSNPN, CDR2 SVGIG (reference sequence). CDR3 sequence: CAWSGDTHQPQHF. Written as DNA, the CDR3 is TGTGCCTGGAGTGGGGACACTCATCAGCCCCAGCATTTT.

The CDR3 loop reads CASSLGGQGWTNYGYTF. Here the CDR3 DNA reads TGTGCCAGCAGCTTAGGGGGACAGGGCTGGACTAACTATGGCTACACCTTC. This chain uses TRBV7-9 with TRBJ1-2, with 9 bases lining up with TRBD1. CDR3 size: 17 residues. V was pared by 1 base and J by 0 bases, with 6 bases of the junction left unmatched. The germline gives CDR1 SEHNR, CDR2 FQNEAQ (reference sequence). The full variable domain, rest sourced from reference TRBV7-9 and TRBJ1-2, is DTGVSQNPRHKITKRGQNVTFRCDPISEHNRLYWYRQTLGQGPEFLTYFQNEAQLEKSRLLSDRFSAERPKGSFSTLEIQRTEQGDSAMYLCASSLGGQGWTNYGYTFGSGTRLTVV.

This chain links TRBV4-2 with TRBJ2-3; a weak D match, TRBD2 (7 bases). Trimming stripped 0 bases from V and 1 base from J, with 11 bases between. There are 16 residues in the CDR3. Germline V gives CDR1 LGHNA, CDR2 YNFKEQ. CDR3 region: CASSQDKGGGTDTQYF. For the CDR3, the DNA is TGTGCCAGCAGCCAAGATAAGGGGGGGGGCACAGATACGCAGTATTTT.

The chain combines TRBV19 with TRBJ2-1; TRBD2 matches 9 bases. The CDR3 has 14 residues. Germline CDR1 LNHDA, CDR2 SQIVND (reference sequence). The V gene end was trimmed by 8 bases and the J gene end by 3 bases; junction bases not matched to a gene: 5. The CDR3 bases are TGTGCCAGTGCCGCGGGGGGGGACTACAATGAGCAGTTCTTC. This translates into CASAAGGDYNEQFF.

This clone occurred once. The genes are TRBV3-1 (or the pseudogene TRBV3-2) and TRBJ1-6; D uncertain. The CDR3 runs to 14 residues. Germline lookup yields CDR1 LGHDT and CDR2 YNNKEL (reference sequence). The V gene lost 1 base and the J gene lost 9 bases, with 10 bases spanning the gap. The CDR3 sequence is CASSQAAGSSPLHF. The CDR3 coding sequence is TGTGCCAGCAGCCAAGCGGCGGGGAGTTCACCCCTCCACTTT.

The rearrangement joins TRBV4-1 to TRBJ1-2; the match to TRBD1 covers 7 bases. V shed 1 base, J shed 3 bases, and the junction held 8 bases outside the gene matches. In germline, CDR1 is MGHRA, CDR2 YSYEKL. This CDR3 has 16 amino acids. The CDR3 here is CASSQASTGAHYGYTF. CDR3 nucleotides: TGCGCCAGCAGCCAAGCATCCACAGGGGCCCACTATGGCTACACCTTC.

The CDR3 protein is CASSIARGPEKLFF. CDR3 in DNA: TGTGCCAGCAGCATTGCCAGGGGGCCGGAAAAACTGTTTTTT. V is TRBV5-6 and J is TRBJ1-4; 8 positions agree with TRBD1. The germline gives CDR1 SGHDT, CDR2 YYEEEE. The V gene end was trimmed by 4 bases and the J gene end by 8 bases; junction bases not matched to a gene: 7. The CDR3 contains 14 residues.

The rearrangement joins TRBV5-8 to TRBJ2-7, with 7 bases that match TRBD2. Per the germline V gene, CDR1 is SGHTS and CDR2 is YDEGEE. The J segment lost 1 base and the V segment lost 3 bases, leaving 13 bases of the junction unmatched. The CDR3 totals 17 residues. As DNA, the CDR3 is TGTGCCAGCAGCTCCCGCGGGGAGGGGTTTAAGTCCTACGAGCAGTACTTC. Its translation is CASSSRGEGFKSYEQYF.

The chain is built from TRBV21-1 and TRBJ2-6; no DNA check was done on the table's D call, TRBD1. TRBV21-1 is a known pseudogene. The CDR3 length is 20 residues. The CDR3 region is CASSKALPGQPGSGANVLTF. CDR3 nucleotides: TGTGCCAGCAGCAAAGCGCTGCCGGGACAGCCCGGCTCTGGGGCCAACGTCCTGACTTTC.

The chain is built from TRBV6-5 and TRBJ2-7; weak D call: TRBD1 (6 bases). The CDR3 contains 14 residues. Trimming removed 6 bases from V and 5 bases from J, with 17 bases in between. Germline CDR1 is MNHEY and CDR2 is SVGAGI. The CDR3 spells CASSNGGQFDEQYF. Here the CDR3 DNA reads TGTGCCAGCAGCAACGGCGGACAGTTTGACGAGCAGTACTTC.

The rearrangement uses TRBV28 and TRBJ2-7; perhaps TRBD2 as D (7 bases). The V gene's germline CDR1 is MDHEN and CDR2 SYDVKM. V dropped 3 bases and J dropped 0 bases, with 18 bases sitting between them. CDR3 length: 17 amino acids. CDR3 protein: CASSFGGGDLGSYEQYF. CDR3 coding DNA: TGTGCCAGCAGTTTTGGAGGGGGGGACCTGGGCTCCTACGAGCAGTACTTC.

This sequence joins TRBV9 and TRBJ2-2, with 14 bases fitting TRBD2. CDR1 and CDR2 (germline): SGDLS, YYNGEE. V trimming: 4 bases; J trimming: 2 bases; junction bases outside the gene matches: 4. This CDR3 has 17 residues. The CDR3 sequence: CASSIGLAGGNTGELFF. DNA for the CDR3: TGTGCCAGCAGCATTGGACTAGCGGGGGGAAACACCGGGGAGCTGTTTTTT.

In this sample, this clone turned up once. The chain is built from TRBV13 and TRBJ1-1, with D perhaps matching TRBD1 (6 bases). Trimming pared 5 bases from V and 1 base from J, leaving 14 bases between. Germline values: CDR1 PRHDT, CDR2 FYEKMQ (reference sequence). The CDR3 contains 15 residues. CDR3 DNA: TGTGCCAGCAGCATCCCCCTGGGGGCGAACACTGAAGCTTTCTTT. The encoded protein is CASSIPLGANTEAFF.

CDR3 residues: CASSLGRAGGPSYNEQFF. The CDR3 nucleotides read TGTGCCAGCAGCCTTGGGAGAGCGGGGGGGCCATCCTACAATGAGCAGTTCTTC. This rearrangement joins TRBV7-2 to TRBJ2-1, with 10 bases fitting TRBD2. Germline-derived CDR1 and CDR2 are SGHTA and FQGNSA. V shed 5 bases, J shed 1 base, and the junction held 11 bases outside the gene matches. This CDR3 spans 18 amino acids.

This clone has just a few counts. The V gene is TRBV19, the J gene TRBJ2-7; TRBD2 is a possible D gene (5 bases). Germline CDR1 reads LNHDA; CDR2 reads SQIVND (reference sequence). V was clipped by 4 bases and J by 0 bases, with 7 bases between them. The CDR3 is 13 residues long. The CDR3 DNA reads TGTGCCAGTAGTAGGGAGTCCTCCTACGAGCAGTACTTC. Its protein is CASSRESSYEQYF.

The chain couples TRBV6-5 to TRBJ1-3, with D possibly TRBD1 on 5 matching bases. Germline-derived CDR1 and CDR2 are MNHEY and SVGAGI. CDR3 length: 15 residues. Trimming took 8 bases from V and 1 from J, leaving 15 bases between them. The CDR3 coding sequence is TGTGCCAGCCGCCGGGGGAATCAATCTGGAAACACCATATATTTT. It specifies CASRRGNQSGNTIYF.

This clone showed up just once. CDR3 sequence: CASSLQDIQYF. The CDR3 region has the DNA TGTGCCAGCAGCTTACAGGACATTCAGTACTTC. This chain links TRBV11-2 with TRBJ2-4; D is uncertain. V lost 2 bases and J lost 8, with 4 bases in between. In germline, CDR1 is SGHAT, CDR2 FQNNGV. This CDR3 spans 11 amino acids.

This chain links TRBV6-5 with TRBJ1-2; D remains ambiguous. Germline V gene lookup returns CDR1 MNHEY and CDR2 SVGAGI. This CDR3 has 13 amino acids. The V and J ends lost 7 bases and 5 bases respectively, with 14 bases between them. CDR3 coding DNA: TGTGCCAGCACCAAGGGCGGGCGATATGGCTACACCTTC. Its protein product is CASTKGGRYGYTF.

CDR3 DNA sequence: TGCGCCAGCAGTGGCCCTGGGAGGTACGAGCAGTACTTC. It is translated as CASSGPGRYEQYF. The genes are TRBV10-1 and TRBJ2-7, with a tentative D call TRBD2 (6 bases). Trimming pared 4 bases from V and 4 bases from J, leaving 11 bases between. Germline V gives CDR1 WNHNN, CDR2 SYGVQD (reference sequence). This CDR3 comprises 13 residues.

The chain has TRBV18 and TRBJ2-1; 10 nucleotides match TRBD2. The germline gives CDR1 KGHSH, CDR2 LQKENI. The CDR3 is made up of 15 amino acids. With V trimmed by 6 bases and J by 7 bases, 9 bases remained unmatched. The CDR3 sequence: CASSLQRGGPNEQFF. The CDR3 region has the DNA TGTGCCAGCTCGCTACAGCGGGGGGGCCCAAATGAGCAGTTCTTC.

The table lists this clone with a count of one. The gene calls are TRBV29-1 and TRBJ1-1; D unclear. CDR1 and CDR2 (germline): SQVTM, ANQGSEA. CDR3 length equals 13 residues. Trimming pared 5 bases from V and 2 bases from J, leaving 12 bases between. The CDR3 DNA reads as TGCAGCGTTAAAGTTCAGGTTAACACTGAAGCTTTCTTT. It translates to CSVKVQVNTEAFF.

For the CDR3, the DNA is TGCGCCAGCAGCCAAGATGGGGCCTTCACCGGGGAGCTGTTTTTT. Protein sequence: CASSQDGAFTGELFF. The genes are TRBV4-1 and TRBJ2-2; TRBD1 might be the D (5 bases). Germline CDR1 and CDR2: MGHRA and YSYEKL. V dropped 0 bases and J dropped 4 bases, with 9 bases sitting between them. CDR3 length: 15 residues.

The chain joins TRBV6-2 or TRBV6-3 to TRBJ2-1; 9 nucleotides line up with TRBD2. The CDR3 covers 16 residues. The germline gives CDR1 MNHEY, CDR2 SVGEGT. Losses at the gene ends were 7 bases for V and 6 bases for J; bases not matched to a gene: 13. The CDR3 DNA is TGTGCCAGCACCCCCCGCGGGGAGCGGGGGGCCAATGAGCAGTTCTTC. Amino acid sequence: CASTPRGERGANEQFF.

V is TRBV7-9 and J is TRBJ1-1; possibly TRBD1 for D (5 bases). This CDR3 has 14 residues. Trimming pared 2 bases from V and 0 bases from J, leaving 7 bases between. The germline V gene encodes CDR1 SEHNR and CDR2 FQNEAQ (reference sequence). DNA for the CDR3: TGTGCCAGCAGCTTAAGCAGGGTGAACACTGAAGCTTTCTTT. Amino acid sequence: CASSLSRVNTEAFF.

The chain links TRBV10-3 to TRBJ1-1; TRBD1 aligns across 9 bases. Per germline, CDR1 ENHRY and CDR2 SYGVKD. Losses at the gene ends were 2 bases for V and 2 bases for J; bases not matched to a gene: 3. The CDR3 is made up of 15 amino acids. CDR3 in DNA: TGTGCCATCAGTGAGAAGGGACAGGGCAACACTGAAGCTTTCTTT. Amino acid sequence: CAISEKGQGNTEAFF.

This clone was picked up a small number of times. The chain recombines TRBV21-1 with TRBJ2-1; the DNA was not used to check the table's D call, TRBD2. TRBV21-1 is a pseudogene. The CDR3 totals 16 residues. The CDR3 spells CASSKAAGRPYNEQFF. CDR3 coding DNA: TGTGCCAGCAGCAAAGCGGCGGGGAGACCCTACAATGAGCAGTTCTTC.